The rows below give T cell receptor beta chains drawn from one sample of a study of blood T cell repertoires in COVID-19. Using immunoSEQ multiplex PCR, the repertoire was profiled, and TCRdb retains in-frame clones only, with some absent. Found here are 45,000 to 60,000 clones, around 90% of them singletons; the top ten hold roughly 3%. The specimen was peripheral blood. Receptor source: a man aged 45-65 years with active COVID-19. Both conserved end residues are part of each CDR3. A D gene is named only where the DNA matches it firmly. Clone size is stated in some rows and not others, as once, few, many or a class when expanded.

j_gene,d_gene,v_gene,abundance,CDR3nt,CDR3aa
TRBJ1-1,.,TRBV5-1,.,TGCGCCAGCAGCTTGTACCGGACAGCTAACACTGAAGCTTTCTTT,CASSLYRTANTEAFF
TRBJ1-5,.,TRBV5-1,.,TGCGCCAGCAGCTTGGGGACAGCAGCTAATCAGCCCCAGCATTTT,CASSLGTAANQPQHF
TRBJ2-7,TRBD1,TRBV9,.,TGTGCCAGCAGCGCCACCGGGACAGGGCACTACGAGCAGTACTTC,CASSATGTGHYEQYF
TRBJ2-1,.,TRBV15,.,TGTGCCACCAGCAGAGATGGGGGGACGGTTGAGCAGTTCTTC,CATSRDGGTVEQFF
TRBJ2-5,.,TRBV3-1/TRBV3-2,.,TGTGCCAGCAGCCCTTCGGGGTTCCAAGAGACCCAGTACTTC,CASSPSGFQETQYF
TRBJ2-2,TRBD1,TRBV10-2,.,TGCGCCAGCAGTGACCCGAGGACAGGGAGAACCGGGGAGCTGTTTTTT,CASSDPRTGRTGELFF
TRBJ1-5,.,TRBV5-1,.,TGCGCCAGCAGCTTGCAGGGCCTTCAGCCCCAGCATTTT,CASSLQGLQPQHF
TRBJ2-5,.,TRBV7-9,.,TGTGCCAGCAGCTATCCGGGGGTTGAGACCCAGTACTTC,CASSYPGVETQYF
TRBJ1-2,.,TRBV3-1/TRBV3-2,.,TGTGCCAGCAGCCAAAACAGGGCTACTAACTATGGCTACACCTTC,CASSQNRATNYGYTF
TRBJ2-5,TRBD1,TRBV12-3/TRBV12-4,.,TGTGCCAGCCTTTCCCTGGGACAGAAGACCCAGTACTTC,CASLSLGQKTQYF
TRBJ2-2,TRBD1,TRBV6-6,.,TGTGCCAGCAGTTACTCAGGGGGCGGGAACACCGGGGAGCTGTTTTTT,CASSYSGGGNTGELFF
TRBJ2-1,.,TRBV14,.,TGTGCCAGCAGCACACTAGCATGGGAGCAGTTCTTC,CASSTLAWEQFF
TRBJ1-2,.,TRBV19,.,TGTGCCAGCACAGCCCTCCTTACGTATGGCTACACCTTC,CASTALLTYGYTF
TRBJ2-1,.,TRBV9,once,TGTGCCAGCAGCCCCAAGGGGTTGCGTACAGGTAAGCAGTTCTTC,CASSPKGLRTGKQFF
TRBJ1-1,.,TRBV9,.,TGTGCCAGCAGCGCCATTAATAAGGGACTCTTAGGGACTGAAGCTTTCTTT,CASSAINKGLLGTEAFF
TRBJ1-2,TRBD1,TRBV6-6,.,TGTGCCAGCAGTTACACAAATAAACAGGGGGACTATGGCTACACCTTC,CASSYTNKQGDYGYTF
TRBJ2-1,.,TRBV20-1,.,TGCAGTGCTAGTCCCCCCTTGAATGAGCAGTTCTTC,CSASPPLNEQFF
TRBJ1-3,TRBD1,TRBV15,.,TGTGCCACCAGCAGAGGACAGGGCCCCGGAAACACCATATATTTT,CATSRGQGPGNTIYF
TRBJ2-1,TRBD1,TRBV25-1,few,TGTGCCAGCAGTGAAGGGACAGCTAAGTATGAGCAGTTCTTC,CASSEGTAKYEQFF
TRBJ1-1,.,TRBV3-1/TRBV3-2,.,TGTGCCAGCAGGAGATCCCGGAACACTGAAGCTTTCTTT,CASRRSRNTEAFF
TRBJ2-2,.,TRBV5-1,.,TGCGCCAGCAGCTTGGCCCGGACAGTAAACACCGGGGAGCTGTTTTTT,CASSLARTVNTGELFF
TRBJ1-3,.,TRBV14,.,TGTGCCAGCAGCCAAGACGGGTTTCGAAACACCATATATTTT,CASSQDGFRNTIYF
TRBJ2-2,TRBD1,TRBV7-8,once,TGTGCCAGCAGCGTTGGGACAGGGAGCACCGGGGAGCTGTTTTTT,CASSVGTGSTGELFF
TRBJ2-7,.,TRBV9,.,TGTGCCAGCAGCGTAGTTGGAGATCCCTACGAGCAGTACTTC,CASSVVGDPYEQYF
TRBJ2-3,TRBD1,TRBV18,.,TGTGCCAGCTCACCAGGACAGGGGAGGGCAGATACGCAGTATTTT,CASSPGQGRADTQYF
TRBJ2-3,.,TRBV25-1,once,TGTGCCAGCAGTGGACTCGGACAGCCGAAGGGCACAGATACGCAGTATTTT,CASSGLGQPKGTDTQYF
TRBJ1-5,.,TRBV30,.,TGTGCCTGGAGCTCCGCGCCGGGCAATCAGCCCCAGCATTTT,CAWSSAPGNQPQHF
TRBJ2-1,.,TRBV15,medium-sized,TGTGCCACCAGCACCCTGGACACCCTGGGGAATGAGCAGTTCTTC,CATSTLDTLGNEQFF
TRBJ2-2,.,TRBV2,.,TGTGCCAGCAGTGAAGGAGTTTACACCGGGGAGCTGTTTTTT,CASSEGVYTGELFF
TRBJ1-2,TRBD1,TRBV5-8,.,TGTGCCAGCAGCTCACAGGGGGCGCCGGTCGGGTATGGCTACACCTTC,CASSSQGAPVGYGYTF
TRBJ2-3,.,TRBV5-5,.,TGTGCCAGCAGACCACTAGCAGCCATCACAGATACGCAGTATTTT,CASRPLAAITDTQYF
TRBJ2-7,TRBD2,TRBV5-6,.,TGTGCCAGCAGCCCCGGGACTAGCGGCTACGAGCAGTACTTC,CASSPGTSGYEQYF
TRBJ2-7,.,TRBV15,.,TGTGCCACCAGCAGAGTTAGGGGCTCCTACGAGCAGTACTTC,CATSRVRGSYEQYF
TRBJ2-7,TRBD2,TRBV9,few,TGTGCCAGCAGCGTACTAGCGGGGGGCGGCGAGCAGTACTTC,CASSVLAGGGEQYF
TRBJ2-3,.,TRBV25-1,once,TGTGCCAGCAGTGAATATACCCTAGAATACACAGATACGCAGTATTTT,CASSEYTLEYTDTQYF
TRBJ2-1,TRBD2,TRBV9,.,TGTGCCAGCAGCGCCGGACTAGCGGCTTTCAATGAGCAGTTCTTC,CASSAGLAAFNEQFF
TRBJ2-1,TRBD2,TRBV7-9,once,TGTGCCAGCAGCCCCTTGGCGGGAGGCCTCTGGAATGAGCAGTTCTTC,CASSPLAGGLWNEQFF
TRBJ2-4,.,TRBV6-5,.,TGTGCCAGCAGAGGACTAGCCAAAAACATTCAGTACTTC,CASRGLAKNIQYF
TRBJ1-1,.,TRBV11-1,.,TGTGCCAGCAGCTTATTGGCAAAAACAACTGAAGCTTTCTTT,CASSLLAKTTEAFF
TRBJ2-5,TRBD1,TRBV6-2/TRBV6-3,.,TGTGCCAGCAGTTGGGGACAGGGACACCGAGAGACCCAGTACTTC,CASSWGQGHRETQYF
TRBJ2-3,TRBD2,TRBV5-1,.,TGCGCCAGCAGCCCTAGCGGGGCTAGCACAGATACGCAGTATTTT,CASSPSGASTDTQYF
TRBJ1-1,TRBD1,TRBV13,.,TGTGCCAGCAGCGCAGACAGGGGAGGGACTGAAGCTTTCTTT,CASSADRGGTEAFF
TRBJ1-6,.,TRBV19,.,TGTGCCAGTAGTACCCGGGTGTATAATTCACCCCTCCACTTT,CASSTRVYNSPLHF
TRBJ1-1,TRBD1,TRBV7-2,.,TGTGCCAGCAGCCCACGGTGGGACAGGGGAGATAACACTGAAGCTTTCTTT,CASSPRWDRGDNTEAFF
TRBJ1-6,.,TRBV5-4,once,TGTGCCAGCAGCTTGGCCGGGGGTTCGAATTCACCCCTCCACTTT,CASSLAGGSNSPLHF